Presented here are 28 T cell receptor beta chains from one specimen sequenced in a study of blood T cell repertoires in COVID-19. Some clones are missing from TCRdb's copy, which holds only in-frame ones; the method was immunoSEQ multiplex PCR. The sample has hundreds of thousands of clones, roughly 90% seen once. Sequencing used peripheral blood. The receptors come from a woman in her 30s with active or convalescent COVID-19.

The CDR3, as DNA: TGCGCCAGCAGCTTGGGGATCGGACAGGGATGGGAAAAACTGTTTTTT. Its protein product is CASSLGIGQGWEKLFF. The chain recombines TRBV5-1 with TRBJ1-4, with 8 positions matching TRBD1. Trimming removed 0 bases from V and 8 bases from J; junction bases left unmatched: 9. From germline, CDR1 is SGHRS and CDR2 YFSETQ. The CDR3 runs 16 residues.

V gene TRBV6-5 combines with J gene TRBJ2-7; 9 bases are a match to TRBD1. Germline V lookup: CDR1 MNHEY, CDR2 SVGAGI. The trim removed 6 bases at V and 2 bases at J, leaving 8 bases unmatched. The CDR3 length is 15 residues. The CDR3 DNA is TGTGCCAGCAGCCCGGGGACAGGGCCTCCCTACGAGCAGTACTTC. Protein product: CASSPGTGPPYEQYF.

This chain joins TRBV4-1 and TRBJ2-3; TRBD2 aligns across 8 bases. The CDR3 spans 15 residues. CDR1 MGHRA and CDR2 YSYEKL come from the germline V gene. Trimming removed 1 base from V and 3 bases from J; junction bases left unmatched: 3. CDR3 bases: TGCGCCAGCAGCCAAGCGGCGGGGGGTACAGATACGCAGTATTTT. Translating it yields CASSQAAGGTDTQYF.

As for this clone: Other nucleotide sequences from this sample produce the same CDR3. This chain uses TRBV5-1 with TRBJ1-1; D is unclear. This CDR3 has 14 amino acids. Trimming took off 0 bases at V and 0 bases at J, with 6 bases between the two ends. The V gene's germline CDR1 is SGHRS and CDR2 YFSETQ. The CDR3 DNA reads TGCGCCAGCAGCTTGGTTCAGATGAACACTGAAGCTTTCTTT. Translating gives CASSLVQMNTEAFF. Together with reference TRBV5-1 and TRBJ1-1, the CDR3 gives the full variable domain: KAGVTQTPRYLIKTRGQQVTLSCSPISGHRSVSWYQQTPGQGLQFLFEYFSETQRNKGNFPGRFSGRQFSNSRSEMNVSTLELGDSALYLCASSLVQMNTEAFFGQGTRLTVV.

The chain uses TRBV27 and TRBJ2-5; TRBD1 agrees at 7 bases. With V trimmed by 3 bases and J by 1 base, 5 bases remained unmatched. This CDR3 has 15 amino acids. Germline values: CDR1 MNHEY, CDR2 SMNVEV (reference sequence). The chain's CDR3 is CASSFRQGIQETQYF. The CDR3 coding sequence is TGTGCCAGCAGTTTCCGACAGGGAATCCAAGAGACCCAGTACTTC.

This clone was recorded only once. The chain employs TRBV14 and TRBJ1-6; D may be TRBD1 (5 bases). Germline V CDR1 and CDR2: SGHDN, FVKESK. V lost 3 bases, J lost 0 bases, and 12 bases lay in between. CDR3 length: 17 residues. The chain's CDR3 is CASSHVGTSSYNSPLHF. The CDR3 DNA reads as TGTGCCAGCAGCCATGTGGGGACTAGCTCCTATAATTCACCCCTCCACTTT.

This chain connects TRBV27 to TRBJ1-4; D is uncertain. Germline CDR1 MNHEY, CDR2 SMNVEV (reference sequence). The CDR3 totals 16 residues. Trimming shortened V by 5 bases and J by 6 bases, and 19 bases separated the two germline ends. CDR3 sequence: CASSDPAQLGYEKLFF. In DNA form, the CDR3 reads TGTGCCAGCAGTGACCCGGCACAACTCGGGTATGAAAAACTGTTTTTT. The variable domain in full, completed from reference TRBV27 and TRBJ1-4, reads EAQVTQNPRYLITVTGKKLTVTCSQNMNHEYMSWYRQDPGLGLRQIYYSMNVEVTDKGDVPEGYKVSRKEKRNFPLILESPSPNQTSLYFCASSDPAQLGYEKLFFGSGTQLSVL.

The rearrangement links TRBV29-1 to TRBJ2-3; 9 positions agree with TRBD2. This CDR3 comprises 17 residues. The V segment lost 1 base and the J segment 0 bases; nucleotides outside the gene matches: 8. Looked up from germline, CDR1 is SQVTM and CDR2 is ANQGSEA. The CDR3 sequence: CSVEGGASGVSTDTQYF. CDR3 sequence (DNA): TGCAGCGTTGAAGGTGGGGCTAGCGGGGTGAGCACAGATACGCAGTATTTT.

This clone was picked up one time. CDR3 DNA sequence: TGTGCCAGCAGCAGCAGGGGGCCAGACGGTGAAGCTTTCTTT. Encoded protein: CASSSRGPDGEAFF. The chain recombines TRBV11-3 with TRBJ1-1; 8 bases agree with TRBD1. CDR1 is SGHNT and CDR2 is YENEEA in the germline V gene. Trimming cost V 5 bases and J 7 bases; bases outside gene matches: 9. The CDR3 sequence is 14 residues long.

On this clone itself: Distinct nucleotide sequences in the sample also encode this CDR3. The chain employs TRBV2 and TRBJ1-2, with 10 bases matching TRBD1. V dropped 3 bases and J dropped 4; count of bases not matched to a gene: 2. The germline V gene has CDR1 SNHLY and CDR2 FYNNEI. This CDR3 contains 14 residues. DNA of the CDR3: TGTGCCAGCAGTGAGGGACAGGGGAGCTATGGCTACACCTTC. Translated: CASSEGQGSYGYTF.

V and J are TRBV25-1 and TRBJ2-7, with 11 bases identical to TRBD2. V dropped 3 bases and J dropped 2; count of bases not matched to a gene: 12. CDR3 length: 18 amino acids. Germline V gene data show CDR1 as MGHDK and CDR2 as SYGVNS. Here the CDR3 reads CASSDRGLADFLTYEQYF. CDR3 bases: TGTGCCAGCAGTGATCGGGGACTAGCGGATTTCCTTACCTACGAGCAGTACTTC.

This sequence joins TRBV27 and TRBJ1-5; tentative D call: TRBD1 (5 bases). CDR1 is MNHEY and CDR2 is SMNVEV in the germline V gene (reference sequence). There are 13 residues in the CDR3. Trimming took off 3 bases at V and 7 bases at J, with 10 bases between the two ends. CDR3 protein: CASSLGRGQPQHF. The DNA of the CDR3 is TGTGCCAGCAGTTTGGGGCGGGGGCAGCCCCAGCATTTT.

The chain couples TRBV3-1 (or the pseudogene TRBV3-2) to TRBJ2-1; 7 positions match TRBD2. Trimming took 3 bases from V and 8 from J; bases not matched to a gene: 1. The CDR3 contains 12 residues. The germline V gene encodes CDR1 LGHDT and CDR2 YNNKEL (reference sequence). The DNA for the CDR3 is TGTGCCAGCAGCCACGCGGGAGATGAGCAGTTCTTC. Encoded protein: CASSHAGDEQFF.

V gene TRBV10-3 combines with J gene TRBJ2-7, with TRBD2 matching 8 bases. CDR1 ENHRY and CDR2 SYGVKD come from the germline V gene. V dropped 10 bases and J dropped 3; count of bases not matched to a gene: 11. The CDR3 runs 14 residues. The CDR3 sequence is CATKAREGSYEQYF. The CDR3 region has the DNA TGTGCCACCAAGGCACGGGAGGGAAGCTACGAGCAGTACTTC.

Only one count was recorded for this clone. The rearrangement joins TRBV4-1 to TRBJ1-4, with unresolved D. Germline lookup yields CDR1 MGHRA and CDR2 YSYEKL. The CDR3 length is 13 residues. The V gene lost 7 bases and the J gene lost 4 bases, with 10 bases spanning the gap. The CDR3 region has the DNA TGCGCCAGCAACCGGGTCCTTAATGAAAAACTGTTTTTT. Translation gives CASNRVLNEKLFF.

V and J are TRBV11-2 and TRBJ2-7; TRBD2 aligns across 9 bases. CDR1 SGHAT and CDR2 FQNNGV come from the germline V gene. Trimming took 5 bases from V and 3 from J; bases not matched to a gene: 14. This CDR3 has 17 amino acids. The CDR3 DNA reads as TGTGCCAGCAGCGGCCCGGGGGCGGGGGGGCCCTACTACGAGCAGTACTTC. Translated, it gives CASSGPGAGGPYYEQYF.

This chain uses TRBV18 with TRBJ1-3; D gene unclear. This CDR3 comprises 13 residues. V lost 3 bases and J lost 4, with 7 bases in between. Germline assignment: CDR1 KGHSH and CDR2 LQKENI. DNA of the CDR3: TGTGCCAGCTCACCCGGAGCGGGAAACACCATATATTTT. Translation gives CASSPGAGNTIYF.

This chain connects TRBV4-1 to TRBJ2-7, with TRBD2 as a possible D gene (5 bases). Trimming removed 0 bases from V and 6 bases from J, with 15 bases in between. Germline assignment: CDR1 MGHRA and CDR2 YSYEKL. This CDR3 has 15 amino acids. In DNA form, the CDR3 reads TGCGCCAGCAGCCAAGAACCAACAGCGGTCCGCGAGCAGTACTTC. It translates to CASSQEPTAVREQYF.

This sequence joins TRBV29-1 and TRBJ2-7; possibly TRBD2 for D (6 bases). Per the germline V gene, CDR1 is SQVTM and CDR2 is ANQGSEA. Trimming shortened V by 0 bases and J by 9 bases, and 9 bases separated the two germline ends. This CDR3 spans 11 amino acids. Here the CDR3 DNA reads TGCAGCGTTGAAGATCGGGGGTGGCAGTACTTC. Encoded protein: CSVEDRGWQYF.

The chain carries TRBV5-1 and TRBJ1-1; D not certain. The germline V gene has CDR1 SGHRS and CDR2 YFSETQ. The CDR3 is made up of 15 amino acids. V was trimmed by 2 bases and J by 3 bases, leaving 14 bases between them. CDR3 coding DNA: TGCGCCAGCAGCTTACTATCGGGGTCATACACTGAAGCTTTCTTT. Amino acids: CASSLLSGSYTEAFF.

The chain combines TRBV13 with TRBJ1-2; TRBD1 is a possible D gene (5 bases). The V end lost 0 bases, the J end lost 4 bases, and 6 bases lay between the germline ends. The CDR3 has 13 residues. Germline values: CDR1 PRHDT, CDR2 FYEKMQ (reference sequence). The CDR3 reads CASSLGQGYGYTF. The DNA for the CDR3 is TGTGCCAGCAGCTTAGGGCAGGGCTATGGCTACACCTTC.

The chain links TRBV5-4 to TRBJ2-7; 10 bases are shared with TRBD2. Per the germline V gene, CDR1 is SGHNT and CDR2 is YYREEE (reference sequence). The CDR3 has 15 amino acids. J gave up 2 bases and V 4 bases, and 6 bases lay outside the gene matches. CDR3 coding DNA: TGTGCCAGCAGCGCCGGGACTAGCGTTACCTACGAGCAGTACTTC. It encodes CASSAGTSVTYEQYF.

The rearrangement joins TRBV14 to TRBJ2-6; D is undetermined. V lost 0 bases, J lost 0 bases, and 9 bases lay in between. Germline lookup yields CDR1 SGHDN and CDR2 FVKESK. The CDR3 sequence is 17 residues long. CDR3 amino acids: CASSQDNKFSGANVLTF. Written as DNA, the CDR3 is TGTGCCAGCAGCCAAGATAACAAATTCTCTGGGGCCAACGTCCTGACTTTC.

The rearrangement links TRBV5-1 to TRBJ1-5; D ambiguous. Trimming pared 0 bases from V and 4 bases from J, leaving 14 bases between. The length of the CDR3 is 16 residues. The germline gives CDR1 SGHRS, CDR2 YFSETQ. The CDR3 region is CASSLAGRPPNQPQHF. The CDR3 DNA reads as TGCGCCAGCAGCTTGGCTGGCAGGCCCCCGAATCAGCCCCAGCATTTT.

The chain carries TRBV19 and TRBJ1-2; D gene uncertain. The CDR3 extends over 14 amino acids. The germline gives CDR1 LNHDA, CDR2 SQIVND (reference sequence). The V and J ends lost 1 base and 5 bases respectively, with 11 bases between them. The chain's CDR3 is CASSIVTGLYGYTF. The CDR3 DNA is TGTGCCAGTAGTATAGTTACCGGACTGTATGGCTACACCTTC.

This rearrangement joins TRBV5-1 to TRBJ2-7; D possibly corresponds to TRBD2 (8 bases). The CDR3 sequence is 16 residues long. Trimming removed 4 bases from V and 8 bases from J, with 25 bases in between. Germline V CDR1 and CDR2: SGHRS, YFSETQ. The CDR3 here is CASSPRGVSGDRKQYF. The CDR3 DNA sequence: TGCGCCAGCAGCCCCAGGGGGGTTAGCGGGGACCGCAAGCAGTACTTC.

J is TRBJ1-1 and V is TRBV2; TRBD1 matches 10 bases. CDR3 length equals 16 residues. CDR1 and CDR2 from the germline V gene are SNHLY and FYNNEI. V was pared by 5 bases and J by 1 base, with 7 bases of the junction left unmatched. The CDR3 DNA reads TGTGCCAGCAGTAGACAGGGGGCAAGCCAGAACACTGAAGCTTTCTTT. This translates into CASSRQGASQNTEAFF.

V gene TRBV6-5 combines with J gene TRBJ1-2; 8 nucleotides line up with TRBD1. V trimming: 6 bases; J trimming: 3 bases; junction bases outside the gene matches: 6. The germline gives CDR1 MNHEY, CDR2 SVGAGI. The CDR3 loop spans 14 amino acids. CDR3 bases: TGTGCCAGCAGCCCGGACAGGGCACACTATGGCTACACCTTC. Encoded protein: CASSPDRAHYGYTF.